The next 3 T cell receptor beta chains were all read from a single sample in a study of blood T cells in healthy people across ages (dated by TCRdb to between 2014 and 2017). The method behind the library was 5' RACE. Reads for this sample came from an Illumina HiSeq 2500. The second PCR ran for about 7 to 11 cycles and used a J-beta primer mix along with a sample-barcoded 5' primer. TCRdb redid the processing of the public reads, applying fastp at Q25 and MiXCR, and retained in-frame beta chains. Entries that share a CDR3 protein sequence are merged under the most common genes and DNA. The sample table shows more than 1 million distinct CDR3 sequences, and roughly 45% are seen once. Under 20% of the sample belongs to the ten largest clones. Source material: blood. The receptor set was obtained from a woman aged 55-69 years in good health.

The chain carries TRBV25-1 and TRBJ2-3, with 11 bases lining up with TRBD2. The CDR3 has 17 residues. The ends lost 4 bases at V and 5 bases at J; junction bases unmatched: 11. The germline V gene has CDR1 MGHDK and CDR2 SYGVNS. Here the CDR3 DNA reads TGTGCCAGCAGTGTACCTAGCGGGAGGACCGGGGGAGATACGCAGTATTTT. Translated: CASSVPSGRTGGDTQYF.

The chain couples TRBV13 to TRBJ2-3, with 7 nucleotides matching TRBD2. Per germline, CDR1 PRHDT and CDR2 FYEKMQ (reference sequence). V trimming: 1 base; J trimming: 3 bases; junction bases outside the gene matches: 7. CDR3 length: 16 residues. For the CDR3, the DNA is TGTGCCAGCAGCTTAGTTCCGGGAGGTGAAACAGATACGCAGTATTTT. Translation gives CASSLVPGGETDTQYF.

Concerning this clonotype itself: The junction departs from germline at one end; a sequencing error may be responsible. The chain is built from TRBV7-9 and TRBJ2-2, with D possibly matching TRBD2 (5 bases). This CDR3 comprises 16 residues. Germline V CDR1 and CDR2: SEHNR, FQNEAQ (reference sequence). The CDR3 is CASSLGSRGHTWELFF. DNA for the CDR3: TGTGCCAGCAGCTTGGGGTCTCGCGGGCACACCTGGGAGCTGTTTTTT.